This T cell receptor (beta chain) is from a study of blood T cells in healthy people across ages. For the study at large: With template switching, about one barcoded beta molecule was captured per two T cells.

The sample providers were healthy Caucasian people from Russia, aged roughly 6 to 95. Regarding the study as a whole: Long-lived donors exceeded aged donors in naive CD4+ cells and diversity.

This clonotype has just a few counts. The antigen is unknown. An end of the junction does not agree with germline; a read error may underlie this. This CDR3 spans 16 amino acids. Germline CDR1 is SGHAT and CDR2 is FQNNGV. Sample-barcoded 5' priming and a J-beta primer mix drove a second PCR of about 7 to 12 cycles. Every single cDNA molecule received a tag from a template-switch adaptor with 12 random nucleotides. Each CDR3 protein is one row after TCRdb ran MiXCR on the 5' RACE reads. This table holds around 900,000 distinct CDR3 sequences, around 30% found once. Sequencing was done on a sample of blood. V usage is TRBV11-2 and J usage is TRBJ1-4, with D hard to call. The sequence derives from a woman of 80 years or more in good health. CDR3: CAGSPKDGKRHEKLFF. CDR3 nucleotide sequence: TGTGCCGGCAGCCCCAAGGACGGGAAAAGGCATGAAAAACTGTTTTTT.